Below, 13 T cell receptor beta chains from the same sample are listed, as sequenced in a study of spatial heterogeneity in lung cancer. Sample time point: sample taken at primary tumor resection. These receptors have no identified antigens. Study observations and caveats: Intratumoral expanded alpha and beta TCR counts were found to track tumor mutation counts.

TCRdb fed the 5' RACE reads into MiXCR, producing one record per CDR3 protein. The top ten hold 7% to 9% of the sample, which has 20,000 to 25,000 distinct CDR3 sequences, approximately 9.5% seen once. Material: lung tumor tissue, obtained at surgery. These TCRs come from a male donor with early-stage non-small cell lung cancer.

This clonotype appeared many times. This chain links TRBV20-1 with TRBJ2-1, with 12 bases matching TRBD1. J was trimmed by 10 bases and V by 0 bases; bases with no gene match: 10. Germline loops: CDR1 DFQATT, CDR2 SNEGSKA (reference sequence). The CDR3 totals 16 residues. This CDR3 is CSARDRRDRGLREQFF. DNA for the CDR3: TGCAGTGCTAGAGACCGCCGGGACAGGGGGCTTCGGGAGCAGTTCTTC.

This clonotype was observed a few times. A much larger clone is a single base away; this may be a read error. The gene calls are TRBV2 and TRBJ1-2; possibly TRBD1 for D (5 bases). Germline V CDR1 and CDR2: SNHLY, FYNNEI. Deletions cut 6 bases from V and 4 bases from J, with 18 bases between. The CDR3 loop spans 15 amino acids. CDR3 loop: CASRLGEGSFYGYTF. CDR3 DNA: TGTGCCAGCAGACTAGGGGAGGGCTCCTTCTATGGCTACACCTTC.

This clonotype was recorded at least ten times. The chain joins TRBV28 to TRBJ2-2; no firm D call. Trimming left V 6 bases short and J 8 bases short, with 19 bases between. The CDR3 consists of 15 residues. In germline, CDR1 is MDHEN, CDR2 SYDVKM. CDR3 nucleotides: TGTGCCAGCAGCACCCCCGTACTCAAGTGGGGGGAGCTGTTTTTT. Its translation: CASSTPVLKWGELFF.

This clonotype was picked up a small number of times. The chain recombines TRBV6-5 with TRBJ1-3; D is unresolved. Germline assignment: CDR1 MNHEY and CDR2 SVGAGI. V shed 6 bases and J shed 4 bases, with 4 bases lying between them. This CDR3 is 11 amino acids long. Here the CDR3 reads CASSRGNTIYF. The CDR3 DNA follows: TGTGCCAGCAGCCGAGGAAACACCATATATTTT.

This clonotype was found many times. The chain recombines TRBV6-5 with TRBJ2-5; D gene uncertain. CDR3 size: 13 residues. The germline CDR1 and CDR2 sequences are MNHEY and SVGAGI. V lost 5 bases and J 1 base, leaving 8 bases between the germline ends. The CDR3, as DNA: TGTGCCAGCAGTCACCCCCCCCAAGAGACCCAGTACTTC. Amino acid sequence: CASSHPPQETQYF.

This clonotype occurred many times. The V gene is TRBV28, the J gene TRBJ2-7, with TRBD2 matching 8 bases. Germline V lookup: CDR1 MDHEN, CDR2 SYDVKM. The CDR3 is 15 residues long. V dropped 1 base and J dropped 2; count of bases not matched to a gene: 4. In nucleotides, the CDR3 is TGTGCCAGCAGTTTATTTACAGCGGGGGCCTACGAGCAGTACTTC. This sequence encodes CASSLFTAGAYEQYF.

V usage is TRBV5-4 and J usage is TRBJ2-2; weak D call: TRBD1 (6 bases). Trimming took 10 bases from V and 5 from J, leaving 18 bases between them. The CDR3 runs to 14 residues. Germline assignment: CDR1 SGHNT and CDR2 YYREEE (reference sequence). CDR3 sequence reads: CAGGDRQRTGELFF. The CDR3 bases are TGTGCCGGAGGAGACAGGCAGAGAACCGGGGAGCTGTTTTTT.

This clonotype was counted at least ten times. The chain uses TRBV27 and TRBJ1-4; 7 bases match TRBD1. This CDR3 is 14 amino acids long. V shed 5 bases and J 3 bases; nucleotides not matched to a gene: 3. The germline V gene encodes CDR1 MNHEY and CDR2 SMNVEV (reference sequence). The DNA for the CDR3 is TGTGCCAGCAGTCGGGACAGAGCTAATGAAAAACTGTTTTTT. Its translation is CASSRDRANEKLFF.

This clonotype is medium-sized (0.01 to 0.1%) within its sample. The chain joins TRBV29-1 to TRBJ2-5; 10 bases align to TRBD2. The V gene end was trimmed by 5 bases and the J gene end by 2 bases; junction bases not matched to a gene: 2. Germline loops: CDR1 SQVTM, CDR2 ANQGSEA. The CDR3 runs to 13 residues. CDR3 nucleotides: TGCAGCGTTAGCGGGGGGGCTCAAGAGACCCAGTACTTC. Translating gives CSVSGGAQETQYF.

J is TRBJ2-7 and V is TRBV7-2, with 9 bases identical to TRBD2. Looked up from germline, CDR1 is SGHTA and CDR2 is FQGNSA. This CDR3 comprises 13 residues. V shed 5 bases, J shed 7 bases, and the junction held 6 bases outside the gene matches. CDR3 DNA sequence: TGTGCCAGCAGCCCGCTAGCGGGAAATGAGCAGTACTTC. This translates into CASSPLAGNEQYF.

There are many counts of this clonotype. The V call is TRBV6-5, the J call TRBJ2-6; TRBD1 might be the D (5 bases). Trimming removed 10 bases at V and 0 bases at J, with 16 bases between. The CDR3 covers 16 residues. The germline gives CDR1 MNHEY, CDR2 SVGAGI. The CDR3 loop is CATRIRALSGANVLTF. The CDR3 coding sequence is TGTGCCACCAGGATCAGGGCCCTCTCTGGGGCCAACGTCCTGACTTTC.

In its sample, this clonotype was seen many times. The J gene is TRBJ1-1, the V gene TRBV30; 7 positions agree with TRBD1. Trimming took 3 bases from V and 10 from J; bases not matched to a gene: 5. The CDR3 sequence is 11 residues long. Looked up from germline, CDR1 is GTSNPN and CDR2 is SVGIG (reference sequence). CDR3 sequence (DNA): TGTGCCTGGAGGTCAGGGGGGTTAGCTTTCTTT. It specifies CAWRSGGLAFF.

The chain's CDR3 is CASSLGRLAAYNEQFF. Written as DNA, the CDR3 is TGTGCCAGCAGTTTAGGGAGACTAGCGGCCTACAATGAGCAGTTCTTC. The chain has TRBV12-3 or TRBV12-4 and TRBJ2-1; 9 nucleotides agree with TRBD2. V trimming: 1 base; J trimming: 2 bases; junction bases outside the gene matches: 3. This CDR3 region has 16 residues.